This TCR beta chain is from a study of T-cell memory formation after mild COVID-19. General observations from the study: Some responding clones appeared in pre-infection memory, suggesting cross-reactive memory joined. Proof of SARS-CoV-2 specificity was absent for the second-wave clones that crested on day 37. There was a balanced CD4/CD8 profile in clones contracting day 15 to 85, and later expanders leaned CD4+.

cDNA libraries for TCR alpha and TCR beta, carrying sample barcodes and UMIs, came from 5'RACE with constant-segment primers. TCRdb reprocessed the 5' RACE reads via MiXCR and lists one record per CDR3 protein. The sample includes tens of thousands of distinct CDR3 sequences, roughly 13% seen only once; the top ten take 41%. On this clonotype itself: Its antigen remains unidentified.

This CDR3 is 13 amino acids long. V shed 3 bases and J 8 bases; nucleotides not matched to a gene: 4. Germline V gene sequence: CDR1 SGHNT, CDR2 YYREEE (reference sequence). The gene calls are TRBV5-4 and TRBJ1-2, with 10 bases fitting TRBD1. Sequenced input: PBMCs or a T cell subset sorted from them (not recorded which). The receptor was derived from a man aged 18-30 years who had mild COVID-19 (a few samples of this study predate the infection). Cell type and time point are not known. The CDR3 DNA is TGTGCCAGCAGCTGGACAGGGGGAGACGGCTACACCTTC. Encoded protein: CASSWTGGDGYTF.